The next 28 T cell receptor beta chains were all read from a single sample in a study of control samples from healthy donors and cancer patients. Profiling relied on immunoSEQ multiplex PCR, and the TCRdb table lists in-frame clones only, not all of them. The repertoire has about 410,000 clones, over 75% of them found once; the top ten carry 5.5% to 7.5%. Sequenced input: PBMCs. All receptors derive from a man aged 40-49 years with head and neck cancer.

The chain carries TRBV3-1 (or the pseudogene TRBV3-2) and TRBJ2-1; a weak D match, TRBD2 (5 bases). The CDR3 totals 16 residues. Trimming took off 4 bases at V and 5 bases at J, with 18 bases between the two ends. Germline values: CDR1 LGHDT, CDR2 YNNKEL (reference sequence). Here the CDR3 DNA reads TGTGCCAGCAGCCGCTACACTTTCCCGGGGAACAATGAGCAGTTCTTC. Its translation is CASSRYTFPGNNEQFF.

The chain has TRBV4-2 and TRBJ1-4; D is uncertain. Germline CDR1 and CDR2: LGHNA and YNFKEQ. The germline V and J ends were trimmed by 4 bases and 8 bases, with 14 bases remaining between them. This CDR3 region has 14 residues. The CDR3 bases are TGTGCCAGCAGCCCAACAAGAAGCCGGGAAAAACTGTTTTTT. It is translated as CASSPTRSREKLFF.

The gene calls are TRBV20-1 and TRBJ1-2; 8 bases align to TRBD1. The junction had 3 bases not matched to a gene; V was cut back by 5 bases and J by 7 bases. The CDR3 extends over 11 amino acids. CDR1 is DFQATT and CDR2 is SNEGSKA in the germline V gene (reference sequence). The CDR3 sequence is CSAGGTGGYTF. DNA for the CDR3: TGCAGTGCTGGGGGGACAGGTGGCTACACCTTC.

This chain joins TRBV5-1 and TRBJ2-7, with a tentative D call TRBD1 (5 bases). The V end was cut by 6 bases, the J end by 6 bases, with 10 bases between. This CDR3 contains 11 residues. The germline gives CDR1 SGHRS, CDR2 YFSETQ. The CDR3 DNA reads TGCGCCAGCAAAGGGGCCGGCGAGCAGTACTTC. This gives the protein CASKGAGEQYF.

V gene TRBV6-5 combines with J gene TRBJ1-6; the D is unclear. V gave up 7 bases and J gave up 8 bases, with 18 bases separating them. The length of the CDR3 is 15 residues. The germline CDR1 and CDR2 sequences are MNHEY and SVGAGI. The CDR3 DNA reads as TGTGCCAGCACCTCCGAGGGCGCGGAGGATTCACCCCTCCACTTT. Translated, it gives CASTSEGAEDSPLHF.

The chain combines TRBV10-1 with TRBJ2-2; D is unclear. Germline CDR1 and CDR2: WNHNN and SYGVQD (reference sequence). The germline V and J ends were trimmed by 2 bases and 7 bases, with 8 bases remaining between them. This CDR3 is 13 amino acids long. The CDR3 coding sequence is TGCGCCAGCAGTGAGACCCTGGGCGGGGAGCTGTTTTTT. Protein product: CASSETLGGELFF.

The rearrangement joins TRBV7-9 to TRBJ1-5; tentatively, D is TRBD1 (6 bases). The CDR3 is 16 residues long. V was cut by 1 base and J by 5 bases, with 15 bases left in between. CDR1 is SEHNR and CDR2 is FQNEAQ in the germline V gene (reference sequence). In nucleotides, the CDR3 is TGTGCCAGCAGCTTAGTCCGCAGGGGCCAGCATCAGCCCCAGCATTTT. Protein: CASSLVRRGQHQPQHF.

The V call is TRBV7-9, the J call TRBJ2-1; 9 bases are shared with TRBD2. Germline V gene lookup returns CDR1 SEHNR and CDR2 FQNEAQ (reference sequence). This CDR3 spans 16 amino acids. With V trimmed by 5 bases and J by 8 bases, 13 bases remained unmatched. In DNA, the CDR3 is TGTGCCAGCAGCCCAAGGGCGGGGGGGGATTCGGATGAGCAGTTCTTC. Translation: CASSPRAGGDSDEQFF. Full variable domain (outside the CDR3, taken from reference TRBV7-9 and TRBJ2-1): DTGVSQNPRHKITKRGQNVTFRCDPISEHNRLYWYRQTLGQGPEFLTYFQNEAQLEKSRLLSDRFSAERPKGSFSTLEIQRTEQGDSAMYLCASSPRAGGDSDEQFFGPGTRLTVL.

This rearrangement joins TRBV27 to TRBJ1-6; D is ambiguous. The V end lost 2 bases, the J end lost 5 bases, and 10 bases lay between the germline ends. The CDR3 totals 15 residues. CDR1 and CDR2 from the germline V gene are MNHEY and SMNVEV (reference sequence). The CDR3 here is CASSLGPANNSPLHF. CDR3 sequence (DNA): TGTGCCAGCAGTTTAGGCCCGGCAAATAATTCACCCCTCCACTTT.

Regarding this clone: The germline gene is not matched at one end of the junction; a read error may be the cause. CDR3 loop: CARRTAGKGAYEQYF. As DNA, the CDR3 is TGTGCCCGGAGAACAGCAGGCAAAGGGGCCTACGAGCAGTACTTC. V usage is TRBV30 and J usage is TRBJ2-7, with a possible D match to TRBD1 (5 bases). CDR1 and CDR2 from the germline V gene are GTSNPN and SVGIG (reference sequence). The CDR3 spans 15 residues.

The V call is TRBV19, the J call TRBJ1-2; D not resolved. The V end lost 8 bases, the J end lost 7 bases, and 17 bases lay between the germline ends. The CDR3 sequence is 13 residues long. From germline, CDR1 is LNHDA and CDR2 SQIVND (reference sequence). Here the CDR3 reads CASSGLQEGGYTF. The CDR3 DNA is TGTGCCAGTTCCGGACTTCAGGAGGGTGGCTACACCTTC.

This clone was seen a few times. V usage is TRBV7-8 and J usage is TRBJ2-2; D gene ambiguous. Germline CDR1 and CDR2: SGHVS and FQNEAQ. The V end was cut by 4 bases, the J end by 3 bases, with 6 bases between. The CDR3 sequence is 13 residues long. For the CDR3, the DNA is TGTGCCAGCAGCTCTTTGGACACCGGGGAGCTGTTTTTT. This translates into CASSSLDTGELFF.

The V gene is TRBV5-4, the J gene TRBJ2-3; 8 nucleotides agree with TRBD2. CDR3 length: 16 residues. J lost 3 bases, V lost 4 bases, and 10 bases had no gene match. Germline V gives CDR1 SGHNT, CDR2 YYREEE (reference sequence). The CDR3, as DNA: TGTGCCAGCAGCCGAAAAGATCGCGGGGGGACAGATACGCAGTATTTT. Translated: CASSRKDRGGTDTQYF.

The chain links TRBV25-1 to TRBJ1-2, with a possible D match to TRBD1 (6 bases). The CDR3 has 14 residues. V was pared by 3 bases and J by 4 bases, with 12 bases between. Germline assignment: CDR1 MGHDK and CDR2 SYGVNS. CDR3 region: CASSESGASYGYTF. Here the CDR3 DNA reads TGTGCCAGCAGTGAGTCGGGGGCGAGCTATGGCTACACCTTC.

The J gene is TRBJ1-1, the V gene TRBV10-1; 10 nucleotides align to TRBD1. CDR3 length: 15 amino acids. V was pared by 4 bases and J by 9 bases, with 11 bases of the junction left unmatched. Per germline, CDR1 WNHNN and CDR2 SYGVQD (reference sequence). Written as DNA, the CDR3 is TGCGCCAGCAGTGTTTCTGTTGGGACAGGGGCAAAAGCTTTCTTT. Translated, it gives CASSVSVGTGAKAFF.

This clone was found a few times. V and J are TRBV6-2 or TRBV6-3 and TRBJ2-3; D uncertain. V was pared by 2 bases and J by 7 bases, with 4 bases between. CDR1 is MNHEY, CDR2 SVGEGT, per germline. The CDR3 consists of 11 residues. The CDR3 is CASSYGNTQYF. CDR3 bases: TGTGCCAGCAGTTACGGGAATACGCAGTATTTT.

The gene calls are TRBV4-2 and TRBJ2-1, with 8 bases matching TRBD2. The CDR3 is 16 residues long. Germline V gene sequence: CDR1 LGHNA, CDR2 YNFKEQ. The V segment lost 2 bases and the J segment 7 bases; nucleotides outside the gene matches: 10. The CDR3 reads CASSQSPSGGGNEQFF. DNA for the CDR3: TGTGCCAGCAGCCAAAGTCCCAGCGGGGGCGGGAATGAGCAGTTCTTC.

V and J are TRBV7-9 and TRBJ1-5; tentatively, D is TRBD1 (5 bases). The V end was cut by 3 bases, the J end by 1 base, with 10 bases between. The CDR3 has 15 amino acids. The germline V gene has CDR1 SEHNR and CDR2 FQNEAQ (reference sequence). The CDR3 here is CASSLGEGSNQPQHF. The CDR3 DNA sequence: TGTGCCAGCAGCTTGGGTGAGGGGAGCAATCAGCCCCAGCATTTT.

This clone was observed a handful of times. The rearrangement links TRBV10-1 to TRBJ2-7; D uncertain. The germline V gene has CDR1 WNHNN and CDR2 SYGVQD (reference sequence). The CDR3 is made up of 12 amino acids. The germline V and J ends were trimmed by 3 bases and 2 bases, with 5 bases remaining between them. CDR3 region: CASSDYTYEQYF. The CDR3, as DNA: TGCGCCAGCAGTGACTACACCTACGAGCAGTACTTC.

The chain combines TRBV28 with TRBJ2-5, with D perhaps assigned TRBD1 or TRBD2 (5 bases each). The CDR3 contains 18 residues. The germline V and J ends were trimmed by 4 bases and 3 bases, with 24 bases remaining between them. Germline V gives CDR1 MDHEN, CDR2 SYDVKM. The CDR3 sequence is CASSSNSLVRGVKETQYF. In DNA form, the CDR3 reads TGTGCCAGCAGTTCAAACTCGTTGGTTCGGGGCGTTAAAGAGACCCAGTACTTC.

This chain connects TRBV10-2 to TRBJ2-2; D remains unclear. The V gene lost 3 bases and the J gene lost 6 bases, with 5 bases spanning the gap. The CDR3 is 12 residues long. Germline lookup yields CDR1 WSHSY and CDR2 SAAADI. The CDR3 protein is CASSDRPGELFF. The CDR3 nucleotides read TGCGCCAGCAGTGATAGGCCCGGGGAGCTGTTTTTT.

The chain uses TRBV7-2 and TRBJ2-4; no firm D call. The CDR3 is made up of 13 amino acids. Trimming shortened V by 2 bases and J by 4 bases, and 6 bases separated the two germline ends. Germline V lookup: CDR1 SGHTA, CDR2 FQGNSA. The CDR3 protein is CASSLRPKNIQYF. The DNA for the CDR3 is TGTGCCAGCAGCTTAAGACCGAAAAACATTCAGTACTTC.

To note about this clone: Other DNA variants within this sample encode the same CDR3. This chain joins TRBV27 and TRBJ1-1; D ambiguous. The V and J ends lost 3 bases and 1 base respectively, with 6 bases between them. The germline V gene has CDR1 MNHEY and CDR2 SMNVEV (reference sequence). The CDR3 extends over 13 amino acids. The CDR3 is CASSLGRNTEAFF. In DNA form, the CDR3 reads TGTGCCAGCAGTTTGGGAAGGAACACTGAAGCTTTCTTT.

The genes are TRBV6-5 and TRBJ2-3, with 9 bases fitting TRBD1. Germline V gene lookup returns CDR1 MNHEY and CDR2 SVGAGI. This CDR3 comprises 14 residues. Trimming took 7 bases from V and 8 from J; bases not matched to a gene: 10. The DNA of the CDR3 is TGTGCCAGCACCACGGGGGACAGGGAAGGTACGCAGTATTTT. Translation gives CASTTGDREGTQYF.

This clone came up once. The chain carries TRBV19 and TRBJ2-3; D gene unclear. Germline-derived CDR1 and CDR2 are LNHDA and SQIVND (reference sequence). The ends were cut back, 5 bases at V and 0 bases at J, with 15 bases in the middle. This CDR3 has 16 residues. The CDR3 bases are TGTGCCAGTAGTCTTCTCCCCGGTAGTAGCACAGATACGCAGTATTTT. Its protein is CASSLLPGSSTDTQYF.

V and J are TRBV12-3 or TRBV12-4 and TRBJ1-1; D unresolved. Trimming left V 2 bases short and J 3 bases short, with 7 bases between. The CDR3 length is 13 residues. The DNA for the CDR3 is TGTGCCAGCAGTTTAATGTCTTACACTGAAGCTTTCTTT. Its translation is CASSLMSYTEAFF.

V and J are TRBV19 and TRBJ2-1; no clear D. Germline loops: CDR1 LNHDA, CDR2 SQIVND (reference sequence). Deletions cut 1 base from V and 8 bases from J, with 6 bases between. The CDR3 is 12 amino acids. DNA for the CDR3: TGTGCCAGTAGTATAGGGTATTATGAGCAGTTCTTC. As protein: CASSIGYYEQFF. Full variable domain (outside the CDR3, taken from reference TRBV19 and TRBJ2-1): DGGITQSPKYLFRKEGQNVTLSCEQNLNHDAMYWYRQDPGQGLRLIYYSQIVNDFQKGDIAEGYSVSREKKESFPLTVTSAQKNPTAFYLCASSIGYYEQFFGPGTRLTVL.

This sequence joins TRBV7-2 and TRBJ2-5; D could derive from TRBD1 or TRBD2 (5 bases each). Germline V gives CDR1 SGHTA, CDR2 FQGNSA. V dropped 1 base and J dropped 7 bases, with 13 bases sitting between them. This CDR3 has 14 amino acids. The CDR3 sequence is CASSLGGATVTQYF. The CDR3 DNA is TGTGCCAGCAGCTTAGGAGGGGCGACGGTGACCCAGTACTTC.